This T cell receptor beta chain was sequenced for a study of neurological immune-mediated disorders (dated by TCRdb to the late 2010s). Some background on the complete study: Among the 35 or so multiple sclerosis patients, relapsing-remitting MS was present in around 31 and secondary progressive MS was present in 3. The study compared peripheral blood TCR-beta repertoires of HTLV-I-associated myelopathy (HAM/TSP) patients, multiple sclerosis patients and healthy controls using UMI-based sequencing. The roughly 100 TCR-beta libraries covered PBMC samples along with longitudinal samples, technical triplicates, and paired sorted CD4+ and CD8+ T-cell subsets. The cohort comprised 68 subjects: about 14 HAM/TSP patients, some 34 multiple sclerosis patients and 20 or so healthy controls.

What the work shows at the level of the full study, not this receptor alone: The MS cluster was not associated with any clinical or MRI features, and the authors stated that larger cohorts are needed. In phylogenetic analysis, the repertoires of 18 of 34 MS patients grouped into a cluster of related CDR3 sequences, which suggests a possible signature at the repertoire level. TCR clonal expansion was highest in HAM/TSP patients and lowest in MS patients, with MS patients falling below even healthy controls. Across subjects, expanded clones never shared an identical CDR3 amino acid sequence, which suggests that the TCR-beta repertoires in every group were private.

This clonotype appeared a few times. Its antigen is still unknown. One end of the junction is discordant with germline, which a read error may explain. cDNA was synthesized by template-switch 5'RACE using a primer carrying a 10-nucleotide random unique molecular identifier by which each TCR transcript was tagged. Each sequencing run produced over 200 million TCR-beta sequences covering 15-18 subjects. The RNeasy kit was used for extraction of total RNA. Using the KAPA Real-time Library Amplification kit, TCR-beta VDJ regions were amplified with primers for the TCR constant region and the 5'RACE anchor. Sample indexes and Illumina adaptors were added in a first PCR, and a second PCR then increased library yield. The roughly 650 bp TCR product was size-selected on a 2% E-gel SizeSelection system after Ampure bead purification. Before pooling, library quality was checked on a Bioanalyzer, concentration was measured with Qubit, and libraries were quantified with the Kapa Library Quantification kit. An Illumina HiSeq 2500 was used to sequence the libraries paired-end at 2 x 150 bp. To increase sequence diversity, about 25-31% phiX was spiked into each library pool. The study's own analysis went as follows. Quality-filtered reads were processed with the UMI-based MiGEC pipeline, and over 90% of raw TCR sequences were removed by the MiGEC pipeline during error correction. VDJ genes were aligned to IMGT germline references, and clonotypes were defined by unique CDR3 amino acid sequence plus V-J genes. Clonal expansion, Shannon diversity and CDR3 relatedness (CalcPairwiseDistances, ClusterSamples) were evaluated with VDJtools, and phylogenetic trees were built with CLCbio workbench. Expanded clones were defined as having at least 8 unique UMIs, based on coefficient-of-variation modelling across technical triplicates. Starting from the raw public reads, TCRdb applied fastp trimming at Q25, assembled clones with MiXCR and retained in-frame beta chains. Each entry merges the rows of one CDR3 protein and shows their most common DNA and genes. For this entry, the V and J calls and clone size follow TCRdb and not the study's own pipeline. The sample has around 67,000 distinct CDR3 sequences on record, around 5.5% of them singletons. Of the sample, less than 7.5% falls within the top ten clones.

Libraries from unsorted PBMCs were made from 2 million PBMCs kept in RNAlater at -80 degrees C until RNA extraction. Multiple sclerosis patients were enrolled in a US clinical protocol under which disease progression was evaluated by magnetic resonance imaging. Peripheral blood underwent Ficoll-Hypaque density gradient centrifugation to isolate PBMCs, which were then cryopreserved in liquid nitrogen. Sequencing input: PBMCs. The receptor comes from a man younger than 35 with multiple sclerosis.

The CDR3 reads as follows: CASSYGVASNQPQNF. The DNA sequence is given as TGTGCCAGCAGTTACGGGGTTGCGAGCAATCAGCCCCAGAATTTT. Recombination connected TRBV6-6 to TRBJ1-5; a confident D gene designation cannot be given. As encoded in the germline V gene (reference sequence), CDR1 is MNHNY while CDR2 is SVGAGI. CDR3 length: 15 amino acids, cysteine to phenylalanine. Left in the record is the CDR3 DNA by itself, 45 bases read in frame from the first base.